These T cell receptor beta chains were read from a single sample in a study of CD8 T cells in Susac syndrome. TCRdb re-analysed the immunoSEQ multiplex PCR reads in MiXCR, keeping a single row per CDR3 protein. The repertoire holds 15,000 to 20,000 distinct CDR3 sequences, with around 96% as singletons. Input material: CD8+ T cells from PBMCs. Receptor source: a human donor in good health. CDR3s leave out the opening cysteine and the closing phenylalanine or tryptophan.

v_call	j_call	cdr3_aa
TRBV21-1	TRBJ2-7	ASSLRVSWDEQY
TRBV12-3/TRBV12-4	TRBJ1-1	ASSYLSTEAF
TRBV7-8	TRBJ2-3	ASRYRTSGRVPDTQY
TRBV4-3	TRBJ1-2	ASSQDPPVGTNYGYT
TRBV6-1	TRBJ2-2	ASSRDRGFRVTGELF
TRBV7-9	TRBJ2-1	ASSLATSDEQF
TRBV15	TRBJ1-5	ATSTDNQPQH
TRBV30	TRBJ2-3	AWSVWTSWGDTQY
TRBV5-1	TRBJ2-1	ASSPGTSGKSEQF
TRBV5-5	TRBJ2-3	ASSLNGGWDTQY
TRBV12-5	TRBJ1-1	ASGHTGTAF
TRBV7-3	TRBJ2-1	ASSLTLSPGGRNEQF
TRBV2	TRBJ2-1	ASSEGPLNEQF
TRBV19	TRBJ2-3	ASALASTDTQY
TRBV7-2	TRBJ2-5	ASSPRIYQETQY
TRBV13	TRBJ2-1	ASSLPGSNEQF
TRBV7-9	TRBJ2-7	ASSPEQGFPYEQY
TRBV14	TRBJ2-3	ASSQDWESTDTQY
TRBV18	TRBJ1-3	ASSPGNTIY
TRBV7-3	TRBJ2-2	ASSFVPGELF
TRBV14	TRBJ2-1	ASSPQVWERFGEQF
TRBV7-6	TRBJ2-3	ASSPSSRTDTQY
TRBV13	TRBJ1-1	ASSLFQGNTEAF
TRBV3-1	TRBJ2-3	ASRKGQGIDTQY
TRBV7-3	TRBJ1-5	ASSLGPGQPQH
TRBV3-1	TRBJ2-3	ASSQPPGQGRDTQY
TRBV12-3/TRBV12-4	TRBJ2-1	ASRLGQYNEQF
TRBV7-2	TRBJ2-5	ASSLGGEGEQETQY
TRBV28	TRBJ2-1	ASRMTGYNEQF
TRBV24-1	TRBJ2-1	ATSDPGTSGFNEQF
TRBV7-8	TRBJ2-5	ASSTLAAQETQY
TRBV29-1	TRBJ1-1	SVLPGTGNTEAF
TRBV19	TRBJ1-6	ASSPQNSPLH
TRBV28	TRBJ2-7	ASSLPRGYEQY
TRBV3-1	TRBJ2-1	ASSQDSGSEQF
TRBV6-2/TRBV6-3	TRBJ2-2	ASSRLGTGELF
TRBV7-2	TRBJ2-7	ASSTHSYEQY
TRBV28	TRBJ2-3	ASSPFSGTGNADTQY
TRBV4-1	TRBJ2-7	ASSQDGDTTYEQY
TRBV20-1	TRBJ2-1	SARDRVALVWEQF
TRBV4-3	TRBJ2-1	ASSQARSGTGINEQF
TRBV3-1	TRBJ2-5	ASSQEGPFAGGQETQY
TRBV4-2	TRBJ1-2	ASSQDDWTAENYGYT
TRBV7-6	TRBJ1-1	ASSPRTGGAEAF
TRBV7-2	TRBJ1-5	ASSQELLNQPQH
TRBV29-1	TRBJ2-3	SVEGGQGATDTQY
TRBV7-9	TRBJ2-5	ASSDGKETQY
TRBV15	TRBJ1-2	ATSPQYRDRVVYGYT
TRBV12-3/TRBV12-4	TRBJ2-7	ASSFGGLSYEQY
TRBV3-1	TRBJ2-7	ASSQQAQGVLYEQY
TRBV5-1	TRBJ2-6	ASSLLVGGSGANVLT
TRBV5-1	TRBJ2-7	ASSLPGQGAGDYEQY
TRBV9	TRBJ1-1	ASSAEINTEAF
TRBV4-2	TRBJ2-5	ASSQRGGASGTGETQY